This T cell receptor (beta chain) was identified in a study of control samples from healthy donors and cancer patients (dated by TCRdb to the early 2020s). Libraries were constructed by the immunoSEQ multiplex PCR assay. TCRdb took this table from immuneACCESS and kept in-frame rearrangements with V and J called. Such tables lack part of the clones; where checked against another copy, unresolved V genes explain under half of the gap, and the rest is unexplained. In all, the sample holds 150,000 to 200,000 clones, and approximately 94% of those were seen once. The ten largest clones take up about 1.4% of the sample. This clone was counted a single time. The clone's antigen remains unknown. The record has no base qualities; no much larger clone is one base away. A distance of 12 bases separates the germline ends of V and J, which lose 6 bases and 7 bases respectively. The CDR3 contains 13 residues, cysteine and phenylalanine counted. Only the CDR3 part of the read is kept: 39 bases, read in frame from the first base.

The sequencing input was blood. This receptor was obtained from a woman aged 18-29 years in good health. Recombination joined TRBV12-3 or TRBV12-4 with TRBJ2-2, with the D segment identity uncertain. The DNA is TGTGCCAGCAGAAACGTTGCCATCGGGGAGCTGTTTTTT. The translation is CASRNVAIGELFF.